The clone carrying this TCR beta chain was recorded many times. Its specificity is not known. Preparation of TCR beta libraries was done by quantitative 5'-RACE with molecular barcodes. MiXCR, applied by TCRdb to the 5' RACE reads, yields one record per CDR3 protein. Of about 210,000 distinct CDR3 sequences listed, around 6.6% are singletons. CDR3 size: 14 residues. V lost 2 bases and J 0 bases, leaving 7 bases between the germline ends. The germline CDR1 and CDR2 sequences are SGHVS and FQNEAQ. This record belongs to a study of CD8 T cells in ankylosing spondylitis. General study results and limits: Disease-linked clones had a CD8+ phenotype and relatively low frequency in peripheral blood. Prior literature has documented some motif variants in synovial fluid and blood from reactive arthritis. It was reported that disease-linked clones were significantly enriched in matched ankylosing spondylitis synovial fluid. What appeared characteristic of ankylosing spondylitis blood was a TCR beta motif of 7 or 8 highly homologous variants.

The material sequenced was blood, either unsorted or a sorted T cell fraction (not recorded which). The chain recombines TRBV7-8 with TRBJ1-1; the D gene is possibly TRBD1 (5 bases). This receptor was obtained from a male donor with ankylosing spondylitis. The CDR3 sequence is CASSLTGLNTEAFF. CDR3 nucleotide sequence: TGTGCCAGCAGCTTAACGGGGCTGAACACTGAAGCTTTCTTT. Complete variable domain (other parts from reference TRBV7-8 and TRBJ1-1): GAGVSQSPRYKVAKRGQDVALRCDPISGHVSLFWYQQALGQGPEFLTYFQNEAQLDKSGLPSDRFFAERPEGSVSTLKIQRTQQEDSAVYLCASSLTGLNTEAFFGQGTRLTVV.